These 10 T cell receptor beta chains share one sample of origin, sequenced in a study. TCRdb re-called the 5' RACE reads through MiXCR, storing one row per CDR3 protein. The table records some 44,000 distinct CDR3 sequences, approximately 31% of them present only once. The source material was tumor-infiltrating memory CD4+ T cells sorted from the breast tumor. Subset meaning: memory CD4+ T cells, CD4+CD45RO+CD25-. The receptor set was obtained from a female donor with breast cancer.

The V and J genes are TRBV5-1 and TRBJ2-2, with D possibly being TRBD2 (5 bases). Per germline, CDR1 SGHRS and CDR2 YFSETQ. The CDR3 runs 15 residues. V dropped 1 base and J dropped 1 base, with 8 bases sitting between them. In DNA, the CDR3 is TGCGCCAGCAGCTTGCCGGGAAGGAACACCGGGGAGCTGTTTTTT. This encodes CASSLPGRNTGELFF. The whole variable domain, filled in from reference TRBV5-1 and TRBJ2-2, reads KAGVTQTPRYLIKTRGQQVTLSCSPISGHRSVSWYQQTPGQGLQFLFEYFSETQRNKGNFPGRFSGRQFSNSRSEMNVSTLELGDSALYLCASSLPGRNTGELFFGEGSRLTVL.

The chain couples TRBV20-1 to TRBJ2-5; 7 bases line up with TRBD2. This CDR3 has 15 residues. CDR1 and CDR2 from the germline V gene are DFQATT and SNEGSKA (reference sequence). Trimming at V came to 6 bases and at J to 5 bases, leaving 15 bases not matched to a gene. CDR3 protein: CSAQTSEGGLETQYF. DNA for the CDR3: TGCAGTGCGCAGACCTCTGAGGGAGGGCTGGAGACCCAGTACTTC.

This clonotype was recorded a few times. The chain couples TRBV4-2 to TRBJ2-7, with D hard to call. Germline assignment: CDR1 LGHNA and CDR2 YNFKEQ. The V and J ends lost 2 bases and 2 bases respectively, with 19 bases between them. There are 17 residues in the CDR3. The CDR3 DNA reads TGTGCCAGCAGCCAACGGATAGCCTCATCTACTCCCTACGAGCAGTACTTC. Its protein is CASSQRIASSTPYEQYF.

V usage is TRBV29-1 and J usage is TRBJ2-2; D unresolved. V lost 6 bases and J lost 7, with 18 bases in between. The CDR3 runs to 14 residues. Germline CDR1 reads SQVTM; CDR2 reads ANQGSEA. CDR3 sequence: CSVQVQTSGGELFF. The CDR3 DNA is TGCAGCGTCCAAGTGCAGACCTCTGGCGGGGAGCTGTTTTTT.

The table lists this clonotype with a few counts. The chain joins TRBV12-3 or TRBV12-4 to TRBJ1-2; TRBD1 is a possible D gene (6 bases). Trimming removed 5 bases at V and 7 bases at J, with 11 bases between. The CDR3 consists of 12 residues. The CDR3 spells CASSPTGFGYTF. The CDR3 DNA follows: TGTGCCAGCAGTCCCACAGGGTTTGGCTACACCTTC.

This clonotype has only a few counts. V and J are TRBV5-5 and TRBJ1-5; D uncertain. Germline CDR1 SGHKS, CDR2 YYEKEE (reference sequence). V lost 4 bases and J lost 0, with 8 bases in between. The CDR3 spans 14 residues. The CDR3 DNA reads TGTGCCAGCAGCCGACAAATTAGCAATCAGCCCCAGCATTTT. Its protein is CASSRQISNQPQHF. Variable domain in full (rest from reference TRBV5-5 and TRBJ1-5): DAGVTQSPTHLIKTRGQQVTLRCSPISGHKSVSWYQQVLGQGPQFIFQYYEKEERGRGNFPDRFSARQFPNYSSELNVNALLLGDSALYLCASSRQISNQPQHFGDGTRLSIL.

The chain couples TRBV7-9 to TRBJ2-5, with D perhaps matching TRBD1 or TRBD2 (6 bases each). The V end was cut by 5 bases, the J end by 5 bases, with 18 bases between. This CDR3 is built from 15 residues. CDR1 is SEHNR and CDR2 is FQNEAQ in the germline V gene (reference sequence). CDR3 in amino acids: CASSPLQGAGETQYF. The CDR3, as DNA: TGTGCCAGCAGCCCTCTACAGGGCGCGGGGGAGACCCAGTACTTC.

The rearrangement joins TRBV6-1 to TRBJ2-7, with 11 bases matching TRBD2. The CDR3 has 15 amino acids. The germline CDR1 and CDR2 sequences are MNHNS and SASEGT. J gave up 0 bases and V 9 bases, and 7 bases lay outside the gene matches. The CDR3 DNA reads TGTGCCAGTGCGGTCACTAGCGGGAGCTCCTACGAGCAGTACTTC. It is translated as CASAVTSGSSYEQYF.

Notes on this clonotype: A junction boundary mismatches the germline segment, possibly from a read error. The gene calls are TRBV20-1 and TRBJ1-5; the D is unclear. The CDR3 length is 16 residues. Germline CDR1 DFQATT, CDR2 SNEGSKA (reference sequence). The CDR3 region is CNARVPGRGEYEPQHF. Written as DNA, the CDR3 is TGCAATGCTAGAGTCCCCGGGAGAGGCGAATATGAGCCCCAGCATTTT.

The chain is built from TRBV2 and TRBJ1-5; TRBD1 agrees at 11 bases. CDR3 length equals 16 residues. Germline V lookup: CDR1 SNHLY, CDR2 FYNNEI. V dropped 3 bases and J dropped 11; count of bases not matched to a gene: 12. CDR3 amino acids: CASSDGDRGDPLTQHF. The DNA for the CDR3 is TGTGCCAGCAGTGATGGGGACAGGGGGGATCCTTTGACCCAGCATTTT.